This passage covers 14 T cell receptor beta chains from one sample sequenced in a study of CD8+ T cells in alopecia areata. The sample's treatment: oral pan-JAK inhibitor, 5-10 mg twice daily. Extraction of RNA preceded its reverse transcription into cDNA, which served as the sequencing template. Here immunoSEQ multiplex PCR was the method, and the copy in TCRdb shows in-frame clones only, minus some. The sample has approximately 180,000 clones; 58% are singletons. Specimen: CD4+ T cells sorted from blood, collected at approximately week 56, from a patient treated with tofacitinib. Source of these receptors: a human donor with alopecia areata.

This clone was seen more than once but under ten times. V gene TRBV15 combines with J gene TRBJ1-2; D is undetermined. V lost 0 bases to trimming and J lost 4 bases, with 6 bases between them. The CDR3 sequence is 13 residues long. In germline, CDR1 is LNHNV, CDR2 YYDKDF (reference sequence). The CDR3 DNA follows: TGTGCCACCAGCAGAGACAGTCTCTATGGCTACACCTTC. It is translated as CATSRDSLYGYTF.

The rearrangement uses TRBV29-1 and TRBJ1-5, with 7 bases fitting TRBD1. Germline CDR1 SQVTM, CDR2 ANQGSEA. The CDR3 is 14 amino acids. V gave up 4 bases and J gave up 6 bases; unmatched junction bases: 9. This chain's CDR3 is CSVGEGASFQPQHF. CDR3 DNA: TGCAGCGTTGGAGAGGGGGCCTCATTTCAGCCCCAGCATTTT.

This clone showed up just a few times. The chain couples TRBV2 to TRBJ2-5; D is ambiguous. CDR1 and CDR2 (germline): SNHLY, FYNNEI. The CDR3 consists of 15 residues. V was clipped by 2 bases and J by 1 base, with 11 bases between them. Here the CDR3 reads CASSEQSGSQETQYF. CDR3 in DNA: TGTGCCAGCAGTGAACAATCCGGCAGCCAAGAGACCCAGTACTTC.

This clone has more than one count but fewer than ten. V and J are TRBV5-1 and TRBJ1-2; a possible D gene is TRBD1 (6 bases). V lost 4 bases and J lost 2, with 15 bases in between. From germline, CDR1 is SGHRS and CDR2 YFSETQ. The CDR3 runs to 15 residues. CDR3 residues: CASSPPGHQNYGYTF. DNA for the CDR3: TGCGCCAGCAGCCCCCCGGGACACCAAAACTATGGCTACACCTTC.

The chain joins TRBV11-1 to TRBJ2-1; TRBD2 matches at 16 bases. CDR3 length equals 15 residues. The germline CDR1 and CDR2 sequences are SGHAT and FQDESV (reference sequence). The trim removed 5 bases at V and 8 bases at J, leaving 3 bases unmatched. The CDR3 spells CASSPGLAGGDEQFF. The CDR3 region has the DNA TGTGCCAGCAGCCCGGGACTAGCGGGGGGGGATGAGCAGTTCTTC.

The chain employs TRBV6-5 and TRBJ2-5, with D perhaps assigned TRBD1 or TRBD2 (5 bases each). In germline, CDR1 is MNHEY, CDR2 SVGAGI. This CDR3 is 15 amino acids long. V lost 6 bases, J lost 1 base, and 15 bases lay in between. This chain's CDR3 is CASSRDPDLQETQYF. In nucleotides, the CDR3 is TGTGCCAGCAGCCGGGACCCGGACCTCCAAGAGACCCAGTACTTC.

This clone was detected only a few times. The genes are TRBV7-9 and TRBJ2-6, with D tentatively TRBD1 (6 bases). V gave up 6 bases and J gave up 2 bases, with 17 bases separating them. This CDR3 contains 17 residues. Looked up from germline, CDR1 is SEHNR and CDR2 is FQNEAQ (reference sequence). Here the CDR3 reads CASSFPNSGAGANVLTF. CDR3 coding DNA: TGTGCCAGCAGTTTCCCGAATTCAGGGGCTGGGGCCAACGTCCTGACTTTC.

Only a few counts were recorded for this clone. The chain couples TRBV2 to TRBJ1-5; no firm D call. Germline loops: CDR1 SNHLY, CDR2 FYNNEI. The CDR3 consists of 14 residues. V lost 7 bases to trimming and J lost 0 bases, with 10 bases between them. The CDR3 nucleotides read TGTGCCAGCACGTACACTAATAGCAATCAGCCCCAGCATTTT. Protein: CASTYTNSNQPQHF.

CDR3 amino acids: CASRGTTDTQYF. CDR3 DNA sequence: TGTGCCAGCCGAGGGACCACAGATACGCAGTATTTT. The chain carries TRBV2 and TRBJ2-3, with D perhaps assigned TRBD1 or TRBD2 (5 bases each). V lost 8 bases, J lost 2 bases, and 8 bases lay in between. The CDR3 runs to 12 residues. CDR1 SNHLY and CDR2 FYNNEI come from the germline V gene.

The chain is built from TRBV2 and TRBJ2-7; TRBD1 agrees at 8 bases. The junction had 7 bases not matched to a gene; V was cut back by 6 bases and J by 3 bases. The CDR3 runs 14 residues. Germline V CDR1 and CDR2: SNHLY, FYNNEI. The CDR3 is CASSRDRPIYEQYF. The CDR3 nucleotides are TGTGCCAGCAGCCGGGACAGGCCAATCTACGAGCAGTACTTC.

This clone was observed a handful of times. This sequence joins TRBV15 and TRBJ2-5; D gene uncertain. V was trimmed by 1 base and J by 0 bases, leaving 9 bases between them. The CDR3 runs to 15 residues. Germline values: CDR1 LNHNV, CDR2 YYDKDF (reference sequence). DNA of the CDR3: TGTGCCACCAGCAGAGTGTCCTGGGACCAAGAGACCCAGTACTTC. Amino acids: CATSRVSWDQETQYF.

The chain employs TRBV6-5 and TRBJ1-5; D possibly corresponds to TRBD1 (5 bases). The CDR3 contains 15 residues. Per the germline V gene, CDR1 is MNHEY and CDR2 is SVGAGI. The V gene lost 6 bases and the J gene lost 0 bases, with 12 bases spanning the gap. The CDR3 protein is CASRRQIYSNQPQHF. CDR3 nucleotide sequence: TGTGCCAGCAGGAGACAGATTTATAGCAATCAGCCCCAGCATTTT.

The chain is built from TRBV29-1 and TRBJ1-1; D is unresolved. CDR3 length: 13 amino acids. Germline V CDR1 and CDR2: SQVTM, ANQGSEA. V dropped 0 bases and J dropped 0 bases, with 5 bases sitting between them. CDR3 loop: CSVEDYLNTEAFF. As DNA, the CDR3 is TGCAGCGTTGAAGATTACTTGAACACTGAAGCTTTCTTT.

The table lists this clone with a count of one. The CDR3 coding sequence is TGTGCCATCAGTCTCGGACAGGGATTCCAAGAGACCCAGTACTTC. Translated: CAISLGQGFQETQYF. This sequence joins TRBV10-3 and TRBJ2-5; TRBD1 agrees at 8 bases. This CDR3 contains 15 residues. V trimming: 5 bases; J trimming: 1 base; junction bases outside the gene matches: 6. CDR1 and CDR2 from the germline V gene are ENHRY and SYGVKD.